What follows are 3 T cell receptor beta chains derived from one specimen sequenced in a study of T cells in Graves' hyperthyroidism and ophthalmopathy. Researchers amplified the TCR beta CDR3 regions from RNA transcripts. The TCR CDR3 was amplified in a first-round RT-PCR using the HTBI primer set. TCRdb processed the multiplex PCR reads anew with MiXCR; each CDR3 protein has one entry. The sample has fewer than 800,000 distinct CDR3 sequences; 15% to 20% are singletons. The material sequenced was blood. These receptors all come from a man aged 18 to 35 with Graves' hyperthyroidism.

In regard to this clonotype: One junction end disagrees with the germline gene, perhaps due to a read error. The V gene is TRBV7-9, the J gene TRBJ2-1; 7 bases agree with TRBD1. CDR1 SEHNR and CDR2 FQNEAQ come from the germline V gene (reference sequence). The CDR3 extends over 16 amino acids. The CDR3 region has the DNA TGTGCCAGCAGCGTAACCGGGACAGTCAGCTGGAATGAGCAGCTCTTC. Encoded protein: CASSVTGTVSWNEQLF.

This clonotype was seen a few times. The gene calls are TRBV20-1 and TRBJ2-3; 7 nucleotides agree with TRBD2. The germline CDR1 and CDR2 sequences are DFQATT and SNEGSKA (reference sequence). The CDR3 runs to 15 residues. V dropped 3 bases and J dropped 2; count of bases not matched to a gene: 8. This chain's CDR3 is CSARTHSGNTDTQYF. Written as DNA, the CDR3 is TGCAGTGCTAGGACCCACAGCGGGAACACAGATACGCAGTATTTT.

V usage is TRBV20-1 and J usage is TRBJ1-2; 7 nucleotides align to TRBD1. V shed 6 bases, J shed 1 base, and the junction held 8 bases outside the gene matches. Looked up from germline, CDR1 is DFQATT and CDR2 is SNEGSKA (reference sequence). The CDR3 has 14 amino acids. The CDR3 sequence is CSANRDSNNYGYTF. Written as DNA, the CDR3 is TGCAGTGCCAACCGGGACAGCAATAACTATGGCTACACCTTC.